The entry below describes one T cell receptor beta chain. TCRdb used MiXCR to reprocess the 5' RACE reads, holding one entry per CDR3 protein. The sample includes around 200,000 distinct CDR3 sequences, approximately 30% of them seen just once. The sample is drawn from a study of T-cell memory formation after mild COVID-19. V shed 3 bases and J shed 4 bases, with 10 bases lying between them. The CDR3 loop spans 14 amino acids. CDR1 is KGHDR, CDR2 SFDVKD, per germline. The sample was PBMCs or a T cell subset sorted from them (not recorded which). The sequence was obtained from an adult woman who had mild COVID-19 (a few samples of this study predate the infection). Cell type and time point are not known. The chain joins TRBV24-1 to TRBJ2-3; possibly TRBD2 for D (6 bases). This chain's CDR3 is CATSDPGGADTQYF. For the CDR3, the DNA is TGTGCCACCAGTGATCCCGGGGGAGCAGATACGCAGTATTTT.